This TCR beta chain was sequenced in a study of cytomegalovirus exposure and HLA in healthy donors. A multiplex PCR was run with 60 Vbeta primers and 13 Jbeta primers. Assay: immunoSEQ multiplex PCR; the TCRdb copy retains only in-frame clones and omits some. The data hold hundreds of thousands of clones, with almost 80% observed a single time. Regarding donors, all were healthy bone marrow donors. Germline V gene sequence: CDR1 SGHRS, CDR2 YFSETQ. J was trimmed by 0 bases and V by 2 bases; bases with no gene match: 7. The CDR3 extends over 16 amino acids. The chain is built from TRBV5-1 and TRBJ2-7; TRBD1 aligns across 8 bases. The receptor was isolated from a male donor in good health and CMV-seronegative. The sample was PBMCs. The CDR3 sequence: CASSLGVTGDSYEQYF. CDR3 sequence (DNA): TGCGCCAGCAGCTTAGGGGTGACAGGGGACTCCTACGAGCAGTACTTC.